This is a list of T cell receptor beta chains from one sample in a study of blood T cells in healthy people across ages. TCRdb ran MiXCR on the 5' RACE reads and lists one entry per CDR3 protein. The sample holds 850,000 to 950,000 distinct CDR3 sequences; 29% are singletons and the top ten take roughly 17%. Sequencing was performed on blood. These receptors all stem from a woman of 80 years or more in good health. The CDR3 runs from the conserved cysteine through the conserved F or W. The order of the fields is clone size, V gene, D gene, J gene, CDR3 DNA, CDR3 protein. A D gene is named only where the DNA matches it firmly. Clone size is not always given. Where it is, it says once, few, many or a class for expanded clones.

>NA|TRBV7-9|NA|TRBJ2-1
TGTGCCAGCGGCTTAGCCTTCGACAATGAGCAGTTCTTC
CASGLAFDNEQFF
>few|TRBV12-3/TRBV12-4|NA|TRBJ1-1
TGTGCCAGCAGTTTAACAGGGAGGACAGTCATGAACACTGAAGCTTTCTTT
CASSLTGRTVMNTEAFF
>many|TRBV4-2|TRBD1|TRBJ2-1
TGTGCCAGCAGCCAAGTCGGGACAGGAAACAATGAGCAGTTCTTC
CASSQVGTGNNEQFF
>NA|TRBV7-3|NA|TRBJ2-3
TGTGCCAGCAGCCCACGGGCGGCGGCCTCCAGCACAGATACGCAGTATTTT
CASSPRAAASSTDTQYF
>many|TRBV7-2|TRBD1|TRBJ1-2
TGTGCCAGCAGCCCTCGGGGGACAGGGGCGCGGGGCTATGGCTACACCTTC
CASSPRGTGARGYGYTF
>many|TRBV20-1|NA|TRBJ1-2
TGCAGTGCTAGAGATCTCGGCGGCGGCTACACCTTC
CSARDLGGGYTF
>NA|TRBV20-1|TRBD2|TRBJ2-1
TGCAGTGCTAGGTTGCCTAGCGGTCACCCTGATGAGCAGTTCTTC
CSARLPSGHPDEQFF
>NA|TRBV6-1|NA|TRBJ1-5
TGTGCCAGCAGTGAACTAAGGGGCAATCAGCCCCAGCATTTT
CASSELRGNQPQHF
>NA|TRBV7-9|NA|TRBJ1-1
TGTGCCAGCAGCCCCTACAGTCGTCGGACTGAAGCTTTCTTT
CASSPYSRRTEAFF
>few|TRBV4-2|NA|TRBJ2-7
TGTGCCAGCAGTCAAGACAGGACCTACGAGCAGTACTTC
CASSQDRTYEQYF
>NA|TRBV7-9|TRBD1|TRBJ2-7
TGTGCCAGCAGCAGTAGACAGGGCTTAGCCTACGAGCAGTACTTC
CASSSRQGLAYEQYF
>NA|TRBV6-5|NA|TRBJ2-1
TGTGCCAGCAGTTACTCCCCAGGGGCGGATGAGCAGTTCTTC
CASSYSPGADEQFF
>NA|TRBV5-1|NA|TRBJ1-1
TGCGCCAGCAGCTTGGCCGGGAGCCCGAACACTGAAGCTTTCTTT
CASSLAGSPNTEAFF
>once|TRBV5-4|NA|TRBJ2-7
TGTGCCAGCAGCTTGGCAGGGAACAATGAGCGGTACTTC
CASSLAGNNERYF
>NA|TRBV20-1|NA|TRBJ1-1
TGCAGTGCTAGAAAGGGGTACGCTGAAGCTTTCTTT
CSARKGYAEAFF
>NA|TRBV15|TRBD2|TRBJ2-7
TGTGCCACCAGCAGAGGACCGTTAGGGGACTACAATGAGCAGTACTTC
CATSRGPLGDYNEQYF
>many|TRBV24-1|TRBD2|TRBJ2-1
TGTGCCACCAGTGAGCGGGGGGGCACCTACAATGAGCAGTTCTTC
CATSERGGTYNEQFF
>NA|TRBV7-9|TRBD1|TRBJ1-2
TGTGCCAGCAGTCCCGCCGGGACAGGGGCGTCCGAACTGAATGGCTACACCTTC
CASSPAGTGASELNGYTF
>many|TRBV20-1|TRBD2|TRBJ2-1
TGCAGTGCCCCAGAAGCGGGGGCCCTAAACAATGAGCAGTTCTTC
CSAPEAGALNNEQFF
>NA|TRBV5-5|NA|TRBJ1-6
TGTGCCAGCAGCTTGTGGCAGGACTATAATTCACCCCTCCACTTT
CASSLWQDYNSPLHF
>NA|TRBV2|NA|TRBJ1-4
TGTGCCAGCAACCCTAGACAAACTACTAATGAAAAACTGTTTTTT
CASNPRQTTNEKLFF
>NA|TRBV5-5|NA|TRBJ1-1
TGTGCCAGCAGCTTGCTTGGAGCGACAGGTGAAGCTTTCTTT
CASSLLGATGEAFF
>NA|TRBV3-1|TRBD2|TRBJ2-1
TGTGCCAGCAGCCAACCGGGACTAGGCGGTGAGCAGTTCTTC
CASSQPGLGGEQFF
>many|TRBV7-9|NA|TRBJ2-3
TGTGCCAGCAGCCCCCCCCAGCGGGGCACAGATACGCAGTATTTT
CASSPPQRGTDTQYF
>NA|TRBV20-1|NA|TRBJ1-4
TGCAGTGCGCCCGGGATCCCTCATGAAAAACTGTTTTTT
CSAPGIPHEKLFF
>few|TRBV4-3|NA|TRBJ1-5
TGCGCCAGCAGCCAAGAAAGGGGGAGGGGTCAGCCCCGGCATTTT
CASSQERGRGQPRHF
>NA|TRBV27|NA|TRBJ2-5
TGTGCCAGCAGTCCCCTGGTTGGGGGGCCGGAGACCCAGTACTTC
CASSPLVGGPETQYF
>many|TRBV25-1|NA|TRBJ2-7
TGTGCCAGCAGTACAGGCTTGTGGGGGTCCGAGCAGTACTTC
CASSTGLWGSEQYF
>many|TRBV5-1|TRBD1|TRBJ2-4
TGCGCCAGCAGCTCCGACAGGGGGGTAGCCAAAAACATTCAGTACTTC
CASSSDRGVAKNIQYF
>many|TRBV7-9|NA|TRBJ2-7
TGTGCCAGCAGCTTAGACGGCTCCTACGAGCAGTACTTC
CASSLDGSYEQYF
>many|TRBV24-1|NA|TRBJ2-1
TGTGCCACCAGTGGAGGAACTGGGAGCTCCTACAATGAGCAGTTCTTC
CATSGGTGSSYNEQFF
>many|TRBV30|NA|TRBJ1-2
TGTGCCTGGAGAAGGGCAGGACCCGCTAACTATGGCTACACCTTC
CAWRRAGPANYGYTF
>many|TRBV20-1|NA|TRBJ2-1
TGCAGTGCTAGAGGGGGTGTAGGGGCCGTCTGGTATGAGCAGTTCTTC
CSARGGVGAVWYEQFF
>once|TRBV12-3/TRBV12-4|TRBD1|TRBJ2-3
TGTGCCAGCAGTAAAGGACAGGGGTTGAGCACAGATACGCAGTATTTT
CASSKGQGLSTDTQYF
>NA|TRBV20-1|TRBD1|TRBJ2-4
TGCAGTGCTAGAGACCGGACAGGTTCAAAAACCATTCAGTACTTC
CSARDRTGSKTIQYF
>few|TRBV7-2|TRBD1|TRBJ1-6
TGTGCCAGCAGCGACCGACAGGGCCCACCCCTCCACTTT
CASSDRQGPPLHF
>many|TRBV15|NA|TRBJ2-5
TGTGCCACCAGCAGAGATGGCACCCAAGAGACCCAGTACTTC
CATSRDGTQETQYF